A single sample gave rise to the 2 T cell receptor beta chains below, sequenced in a study of CD8 T cells in Susac syndrome. Random hexamers served to reverse transcribe roughly 0.45 to 1 ug RNA. TCRdb reprocessed the immunoSEQ multiplex PCR reads with MiXCR, giving one entry per CDR3 protein. The sample shows approximately 80,000 distinct CDR3 sequences, around 94% of them seen only once. Sequencing was carried out using CD8+ T cells from PBMCs. The receptor source for this set is a human donor with Susac syndrome.

V usage is TRBV28 and J usage is TRBJ2-7, with D maybe TRBD2 (5 bases). Trimming took 6 bases from V and 6 from J, leaving 15 bases between them. CDR1 and CDR2 from the germline V gene are MDHEN and SYDVKM. This CDR3 comprises 13 residues. CDR3 nucleotide sequence: TGTGCCAGCAGCAAGAGACTACCGGCCGAGCAGTACTTC. As protein: CASSKRLPAEQYF.

J is TRBJ2-7 and V is TRBV7-9; D may be TRBD2 (7 bases). Germline CDR1 SEHNR, CDR2 FQNEAQ (reference sequence). Trimming removed 5 bases from V and 6 bases from J, with 14 bases in between. This CDR3 has 13 amino acids. The CDR3, as DNA: TGTGCCAGCAGCCCGCAGGGGAGGGGCGAGCAGTACTTC. Protein sequence: CASSPQGRGEQYF. Based on the CDR3 plus reference TRBV7-9 and TRBJ2-7, the full variable domain is DTGVSQNPRHKITKRGQNVTFRCDPISEHNRLYWYRQTLGQGPEFLTYFQNEAQLEKSRLLSDRFSAERPKGSFSTLEIQRTEQGDSAMYLCASSPQGRGEQYFGPGTRLTVT.